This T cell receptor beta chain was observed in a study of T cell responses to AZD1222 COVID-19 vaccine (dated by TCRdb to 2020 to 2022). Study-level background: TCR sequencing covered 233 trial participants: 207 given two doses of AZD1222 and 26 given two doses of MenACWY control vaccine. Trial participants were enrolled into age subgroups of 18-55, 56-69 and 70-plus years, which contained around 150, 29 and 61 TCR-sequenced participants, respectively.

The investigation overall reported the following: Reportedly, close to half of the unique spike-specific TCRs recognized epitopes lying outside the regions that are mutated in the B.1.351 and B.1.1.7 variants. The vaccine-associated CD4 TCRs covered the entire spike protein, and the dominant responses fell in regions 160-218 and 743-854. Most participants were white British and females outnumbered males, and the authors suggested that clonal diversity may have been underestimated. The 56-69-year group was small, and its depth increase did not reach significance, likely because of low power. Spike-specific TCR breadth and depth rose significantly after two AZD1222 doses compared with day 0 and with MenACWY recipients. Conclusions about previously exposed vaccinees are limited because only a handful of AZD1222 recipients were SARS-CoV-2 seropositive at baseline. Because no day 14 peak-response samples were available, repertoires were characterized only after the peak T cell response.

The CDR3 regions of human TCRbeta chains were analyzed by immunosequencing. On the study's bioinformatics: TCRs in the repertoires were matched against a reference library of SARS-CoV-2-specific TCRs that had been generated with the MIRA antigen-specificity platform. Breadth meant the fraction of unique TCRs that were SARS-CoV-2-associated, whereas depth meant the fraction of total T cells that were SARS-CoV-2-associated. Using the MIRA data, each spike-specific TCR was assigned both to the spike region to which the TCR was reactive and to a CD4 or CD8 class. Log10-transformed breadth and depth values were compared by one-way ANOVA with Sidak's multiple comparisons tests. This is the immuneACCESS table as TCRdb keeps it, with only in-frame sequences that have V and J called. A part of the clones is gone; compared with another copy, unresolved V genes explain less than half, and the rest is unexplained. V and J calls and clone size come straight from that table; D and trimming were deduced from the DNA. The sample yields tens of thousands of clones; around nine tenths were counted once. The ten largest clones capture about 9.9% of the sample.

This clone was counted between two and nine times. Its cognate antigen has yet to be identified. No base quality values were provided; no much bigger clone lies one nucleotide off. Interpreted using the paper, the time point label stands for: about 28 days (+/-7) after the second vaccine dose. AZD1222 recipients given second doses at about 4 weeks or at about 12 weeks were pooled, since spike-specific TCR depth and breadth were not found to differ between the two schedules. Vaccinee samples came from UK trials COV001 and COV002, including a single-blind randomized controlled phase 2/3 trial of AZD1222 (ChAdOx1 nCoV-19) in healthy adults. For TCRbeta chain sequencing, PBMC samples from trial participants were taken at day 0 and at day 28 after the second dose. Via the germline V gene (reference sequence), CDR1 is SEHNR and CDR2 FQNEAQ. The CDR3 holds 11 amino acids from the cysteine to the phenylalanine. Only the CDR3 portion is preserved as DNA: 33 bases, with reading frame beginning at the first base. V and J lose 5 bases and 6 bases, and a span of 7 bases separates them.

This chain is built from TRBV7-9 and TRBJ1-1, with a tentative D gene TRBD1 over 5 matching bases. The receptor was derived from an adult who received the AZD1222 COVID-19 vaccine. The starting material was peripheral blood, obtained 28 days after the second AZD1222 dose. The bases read TGTGCCAGCAGCGTAGGGGCTGAAGCTTTCTTT. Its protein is CASSVGAEAFF.